This T cell receptor (beta chain) appears in the sequencing data of a study of regulatory T cells in long-lasting Graves disease. Whole-study results and caveats: In persistent patients, shared public clonotypes (about 2,800) outnumbered those in new patients (about 1,000).

Building the TCR beta libraries relied on iRepertoire HTBI primers, and CDR3 regions underwent Arm-PCR. TCRdb called the multiplex PCR reads again in MiXCR, with one record for every CDR3 protein. In the table there are 240,000 or so distinct CDR3 sequences, 20% to 25% of which are singletons. V was clipped by 0 bases and J by 10 bases, with 6 bases between them. Germline CDR1 SNHLY, CDR2 FYNNEI. This CDR3 is 11 amino acids long. Worth noting for this clonotype: As yet, its antigen is unknown.

Time point defined: newly diagnosed GD, antithyroid drugs for less than 3 months. PBMC-derived RNA was used for the TCR library. The authors drew patients from an endocrinology department in Xi'an, China. This receptor was identified in a female donor with Graves disease. V usage is TRBV2 and J usage is TRBJ1-1, with unresolved D. This specimen was peripheral blood mononuclear cells (PBMCs), taken at new diagnosis, from a patient treated with antithyroid drugs. CDR3 DNA sequence: TGTGCCAGCAGTGAAGCGCAACGAGCTTTCTTT. Its translation is CASSEAQRAFF. Variable domain in full (rest from reference TRBV2 and TRBJ1-1): EPEVTQTPSHQVTQMGQEVILRCVPISNHLYFYWYRQILGQKVEFLVSFYNNEISEKSEIFDDQFSVERPDGSNFTLKIRSTKLEDSAMYFCASSEAQRAFFGQGTRLTVV.